These T cell receptor beta chains were read from a single sample in a study of control samples from healthy donors and cancer patients. The protocol was immunoSEQ multiplex PCR, while the TCRdb copy is restricted to in-frame clones and leaves out a portion. The data contain 98,000 or so clones, about 80% of them singletons. Sequencing used blood. Every receptor here comes from a man in his late teens or twenties in good health. The CDR3 runs from the conserved cysteine through the conserved F or W. The D gene is left open where the match is weak. A row's size may be missing; if present it is once, few, many or a size class.

J gene: TRBJ1-1; V gene: TRBV28; clone size: .; D gene: TRBD1; CDR3 protein: CASSHTGGGTEAFF; CDR3 DNA: TGTGCCAGCAGTCACACAGGGGGCGGAACTGAAGCTTTCTTT
J gene: TRBJ2-1; V gene: TRBV2; clone size: .; D gene: TRBD1; CDR3 protein: CASSVDRDNEQFF; CDR3 DNA: TGTGCCAGCAGCGTCGACAGGGACAATGAGCAGTTCTTC
J gene: TRBJ2-5; V gene: TRBV11-3; clone size: many; D gene: TRBD1; CDR3 protein: CASSSGGQGSQETQYF; CDR3 DNA: TGTGCCAGCAGCTCGGGGGGACAGGGGTCACAAGAGACCCAGTACTTC
J gene: TRBJ2-7; V gene: TRBV11-2; clone size: .; D gene: .; CDR3 protein: CASSPGRVVEQYF; CDR3 DNA: TGTGCCAGCAGCCCAGGACGGGTGGTAGAGCAGTACTTC
J gene: TRBJ2-6; V gene: TRBV27; clone size: .; D gene: .; CDR3 protein: CASSHFPGANSGANVLTF; CDR3 DNA: TGTGCCAGCAGCCATTTCCCAGGGGCGAACTCTGGGGCCAACGTCCTGACTTTC
J gene: TRBJ1-4; V gene: TRBV5-1; clone size: .; D gene: .; CDR3 protein: CASSLEGSRANEKLFF; CDR3 DNA: TGCGCCAGCAGCTTGGAGGGGAGTCGGGCTAATGAAAAACTGTTTTTT
J gene: TRBJ2-2; V gene: TRBV5-4; clone size: many; D gene: .; CDR3 protein: CASSLSTPANTGELFF; CDR3 DNA: TGTGCCAGCAGTTTAAGCACCCCCGCGAACACCGGGGAGCTGTTTTTT
J gene: TRBJ1-4; V gene: TRBV9; clone size: .; D gene: .; CDR3 protein: CASSVHGQSEKLFF; CDR3 DNA: TGTGCCAGCAGCGTCCACGGGCAGAGCGAAAAACTGTTTTTT
J gene: TRBJ2-7; V gene: TRBV9; clone size: .; D gene: .; CDR3 protein: CASSVGGIGVEQYF; CDR3 DNA: TGTGCCAGCAGCGTAGGAGGGATAGGTGTCGAGCAGTACTTC
J gene: TRBJ2-2; V gene: TRBV3-1/TRBV3-2; clone size: .; D gene: TRBD2; CDR3 protein: CARSTRRGGAEDGELFF; CDR3 DNA: TGTGCCCGCAGCACCCGTCGGGGGGGGGCAGAAGACGGGGAGCTGTTTTTT
J gene: TRBJ1-2; V gene: TRBV6-1; clone size: few; D gene: .; CDR3 protein: CASSEEPVYGYTF; CDR3 DNA: TGTGCCAGCAGTGAAGAACCGGTCTATGGCTACACCTTC
J gene: TRBJ2-4; V gene: TRBV7-2; clone size: .; D gene: .; CDR3 protein: CASSLGPHKNIQYF; CDR3 DNA: TGTGCCAGCAGTCTGGGGCCGCACAAAAACATTCAGTACTTC
J gene: TRBJ2-3; V gene: TRBV19; clone size: .; D gene: .; CDR3 protein: CASSILGRTDTQYF; CDR3 DNA: TGTGCCAGTAGTATTCTGGGCCGCACAGATACGCAGTATTTT
J gene: TRBJ2-3; V gene: TRBV9; clone size: .; D gene: TRBD1; CDR3 protein: CASSGIEGALGTDTQYF; CDR3 DNA: TGTGCCAGCAGCGGCATCGAGGGGGCTTTGGGCACAGATACGCAGTATTTT
J gene: TRBJ1-2; V gene: TRBV11-2; clone size: .; D gene: .; CDR3 protein: CASSPHPGGGNYGYTF; CDR3 DNA: TGTGCCAGCAGCCCGCATCCTGGGGGAGGAAACTATGGCTACACCTTC
J gene: TRBJ2-2; V gene: TRBV28; clone size: .; D gene: TRBD2; CDR3 protein: CASCTSGGYPGELFF; CDR3 DNA: TGTGCCAGCTGTACTAGCGGGGGGTACCCCGGGGAGCTGTTTTTT
J gene: TRBJ2-7; V gene: TRBV6-5; clone size: .; D gene: .; CDR3 protein: CASSTGNQYF; CDR3 DNA: TGTGCCAGCAGTACGGGGAATCAGTACTTC
J gene: TRBJ1-5; V gene: TRBV5-8; clone size: .; D gene: .; CDR3 protein: CASSFRDSNQPQHF; CDR3 DNA: TGTGCCAGCAGCTTCCGGGACAGCAATCAGCCCCAGCATTTT
J gene: TRBJ1-2; V gene: TRBV9; clone size: .; D gene: TRBD1; CDR3 protein: CASSVGVTGGYGYTF; CDR3 DNA: TGTGCCAGCAGCGTAGGGGTGACAGGGGGCTATGGCTACACCTTC
J gene: TRBJ2-7; V gene: TRBV2; clone size: .; D gene: .; CDR3 protein: CASSERDYEQYF; CDR3 DNA: TGTGCCAGCAGTGAAAGGGACTACGAGCAGTACTTC
J gene: TRBJ2-3; V gene: TRBV9; clone size: .; D gene: .; CDR3 protein: CASSVGQGMVSTDTQYF; CDR3 DNA: TGTGCCAGCAGCGTAGGGCAGGGTATGGTTTCCACAGATACGCAGTATTTT
J gene: TRBJ2-3; V gene: TRBV19; clone size: .; D gene: .; CDR3 protein: CASSMTGLSTDTQYF; CDR3 DNA: TGTGCCAGTAGTATGACAGGACTAAGCACAGATACGCAGTATTTT
J gene: TRBJ1-2; V gene: TRBV7-8; clone size: .; D gene: TRBD1; CDR3 protein: CASSSVNRGDYGYTF; CDR3 DNA: TGTGCCAGCAGCTCCGTAAACAGGGGTGACTATGGCTACACCTTC
J gene: TRBJ1-1; V gene: TRBV9; clone size: .; D gene: .; CDR3 protein: CASSVDGSTTEAFF; CDR3 DNA: TGTGCCAGCAGCGTAGATGGGTCGACCACTGAAGCTTTCTTT
J gene: TRBJ2-6; V gene: TRBV6-6; clone size: .; D gene: .; CDR3 protein: CASSPGHQSSGANVLTF; CDR3 DNA: TGTGCCAGCAGTCCGGGACATCAATCCTCTGGGGCCAACGTCCTGACTTTC
J gene: TRBJ1-1; V gene: TRBV20-1; clone size: .; D gene: .; CDR3 protein: CSFRRNTEAFF; CDR3 DNA: TGCAGTTTCAGACGGAACACTGAAGCTTTCTTT
J gene: TRBJ2-5; V gene: TRBV6-2/TRBV6-3; clone size: .; D gene: .; CDR3 protein: CASSPLEDNQETQYF; CDR3 DNA: TGTGCCAGCAGTCCCCTAGAAGACAACCAAGAGACCCAGTACTTC
J gene: TRBJ2-7; V gene: TRBV5-1; clone size: .; D gene: TRBD1; CDR3 protein: CASSRGTGGGEQYF; CDR3 DNA: TGCGCCAGCAGCCGGGGGACAGGGGGGGGCGAGCAGTACTTC
J gene: TRBJ2-5; V gene: TRBV6-5; clone size: .; D gene: .; CDR3 protein: CASSYSPEVGETQYF; CDR3 DNA: TGTGCCAGCAGTTACTCCCCTGAGGTTGGAGAGACCCAGTACTTC
J gene: TRBJ2-7; V gene: TRBV29-1; clone size: .; D gene: TRBD1; CDR3 protein: CSVELQGSSYEQYF; CDR3 DNA: TGCAGCGTTGAATTACAGGGGTCCTCCTACGAGCAGTACTTC
J gene: TRBJ2-1; V gene: TRBV5-1; clone size: .; D gene: TRBD2; CDR3 protein: CASSLGLAGSNEQFF; CDR3 DNA: TGCGCCAGCAGCTTGGGACTAGCGGGGAGCAATGAGCAGTTCTTC
J gene: TRBJ1-1; V gene: TRBV18; clone size: .; D gene: .; CDR3 protein: CASSSTGEAFF; CDR3 DNA: TGTGCCAGCTCATCTACAGGGGAAGCTTTCTTT
J gene: TRBJ1-2; V gene: TRBV7-8; clone size: .; D gene: TRBD1; CDR3 protein: CASSMGQGVRGGYTF; CDR3 DNA: TGTGCCAGCAGCATGGGACAGGGGGTACGTGGTGGCTACACCTTC
J gene: TRBJ1-5; V gene: TRBV4-3; clone size: .; D gene: .; CDR3 protein: CASSQDTDSNQPQHF; CDR3 DNA: TGCGCCAGCAGCCAGGACACAGATAGCAATCAGCCCCAGCATTTT
J gene: TRBJ1-1; V gene: TRBV5-1; clone size: many; D gene: TRBD1; CDR3 protein: CASSTRPTGETEAFF; CDR3 DNA: TGCGCCAGCAGCACCAGGCCCACAGGGGAGACTGAAGCTTTCTTT
J gene: TRBJ2-4; V gene: TRBV7-2; clone size: .; D gene: .; CDR3 protein: CASSPLGVLAKNIQYF; CDR3 DNA: TGTGCCAGCAGCCCACTAGGAGTACTAGCCAAAAACATTCAGTACTTC
J gene: TRBJ1-1; V gene: TRBV11-2; clone size: .; D gene: .; CDR3 protein: CASSPGLARVTEAFF; CDR3 DNA: TGTGCCAGCAGCCCCGGACTTGCAAGGGTCACTGAAGCTTTCTTT
J gene: TRBJ1-4; V gene: TRBV11-2; clone size: few; D gene: .; CDR3 protein: CASSVNRVTNEKLFF; CDR3 DNA: TGTGCCAGCAGCGTCAACAGGGTGACTAATGAAAAACTGTTTTTT
J gene: TRBJ1-5; V gene: TRBV4-2; clone size: .; D gene: .; CDR3 protein: CASSQDLARVGGQPQHF; CDR3 DNA: TGTGCCAGCAGCCAAGATTTAGCCCGGGTGGGGGGTCAGCCCCAGCATTTT
J gene: TRBJ2-2; V gene: TRBV6-5; clone size: .; D gene: .; CDR3 protein: CASRRTETGELFF; CDR3 DNA: TGTGCCAGCAGAAGGACGGAAACCGGGGAGCTGTTTTTT
J gene: TRBJ2-4; V gene: TRBV5-6; clone size: .; D gene: .; CDR3 protein: CASSLNTHGEDKNIQYF; CDR3 DNA: TGTGCCAGCAGCTTAAATACCCACGGGGAAGACAAAAACATTCAGTACTTC
J gene: TRBJ2-7; V gene: TRBV24-1; clone size: .; D gene: .; CDR3 protein: CATSDPRGSTYEQYF; CDR3 DNA: TGTGCCACCAGTGACCCACGGGGCAGTACCTACGAGCAGTACTTC
J gene: TRBJ2-4; V gene: TRBV27; clone size: .; D gene: TRBD1; CDR3 protein: CASSFLRTGGLNGKNIQYF; CDR3 DNA: TGTGCCAGCAGTTTCCTCAGGACAGGGGGCTTGAATGGCAAAAACATTCAGTACTTC
J gene: TRBJ1-6; V gene: TRBV5-5; clone size: .; D gene: .; CDR3 protein: CASSRYLALSSSPLHF; CDR3 DNA: TGTGCCAGCAGCCGCTACTTAGCACTCAGTAGTTCACCCCTCCACTTT
J gene: TRBJ1-1; V gene: TRBV29-1; clone size: .; D gene: .; CDR3 protein: CSVTAGMNTEAFF; CDR3 DNA: TGCAGCGTTACTGCAGGGATGAACACTGAAGCTTTCTTT
J gene: TRBJ2-7; V gene: TRBV28; clone size: many; D gene: .; CDR3 protein: CATTGTPSYEQYF; CDR3 DNA: TGTGCCACCACCGGGACACCATCCTACGAGCAGTACTTC
J gene: TRBJ1-1; V gene: TRBV2; clone size: .; D gene: .; CDR3 protein: CASSAHTEAFF; CDR3 DNA: TGTGCCAGCAGTGCCCACACTGAAGCTTTCTTT
J gene: TRBJ1-2; V gene: TRBV30; clone size: .; D gene: .; CDR3 protein: CAWSVPQEVFVYTF; CDR3 DNA: TGTGCCTGGAGTGTACCCCAGGAGGTATTTGTCTACACCTTC
J gene: TRBJ2-1; V gene: TRBV4-1; clone size: .; D gene: TRBD2; CDR3 protein: CASSQGLAGGLNNEQFF; CDR3 DNA: TGCGCCAGCAGCCAAGGGCTAGCGGGGGGACTCAACAATGAGCAGTTCTTC
J gene: TRBJ2-2; V gene: TRBV18; clone size: .; D gene: .; CDR3 protein: CASSPQRIPSTGELFF; CDR3 DNA: TGTGCCAGCTCACCACAGAGGATTCCTAGCACCGGGGAGCTGTTTTTT
J gene: TRBJ1-2; V gene: TRBV12-3/TRBV12-4; clone size: .; D gene: TRBD1; CDR3 protein: CASRQQGAGGYTF; CDR3 DNA: TGTGCCAGCAGACAACAGGGGGCTGGTGGCTACACCTTC
J gene: TRBJ2-7; V gene: TRBV5-1; clone size: .; D gene: .; CDR3 protein: CASSLDPGHLNYEQYF; CDR3 DNA: TGCGCCAGCAGCTTGGATCCGGGACACCTAAACTACGAGCAGTACTTC
J gene: TRBJ1-6; V gene: TRBV6-6; clone size: .; D gene: .; CDR3 protein: CASSYSSGQSISPLHF; CDR3 DNA: TGTGCCAGCAGTTACTCGTCTGGCCAAAGCATTTCACCCCTCCACTTT
J gene: TRBJ1-1; V gene: TRBV7-2; clone size: .; D gene: .; CDR3 protein: CASSLSFLGLEAFF; CDR3 DNA: TGTGCCAGCAGCTTATCCTTCCTGGGTCTTGAAGCTTTCTTT
J gene: TRBJ2-7; V gene: TRBV7-7; clone size: once; D gene: TRBD1; CDR3 protein: CASSQDRGAYEQYF; CDR3 DNA: TGTGCTAGCAGCCAGGACAGGGGAGCCTACGAGCAGTACTTC
J gene: TRBJ2-7; V gene: TRBV6-2/TRBV6-3; clone size: .; D gene: .; CDR3 protein: CASSYSGPLGHEQYF; CDR3 DNA: TGTGCCAGCAGTTACTCCGGGCCCTTAGGCCACGAGCAGTACTTC
J gene: TRBJ1-6; V gene: TRBV2; clone size: .; D gene: .; CDR3 protein: CASKVTYNSPLHF; CDR3 DNA: TGTGCCAGCAAAGTGACCTATAATTCACCCCTCCACTTT
J gene: TRBJ1-1; V gene: TRBV11-2; clone size: .; D gene: .; CDR3 protein: CASSLDPPGTNTEAFF; CDR3 DNA: TGTGCCAGCAGCTTAGATCCCCCAGGGACCAACACTGAAGCTTTCTTT